The rows below give T cell receptor beta chains drawn from one sample of a study of T cell clones after liver transplantation. Assay: immunoSEQ multiplex PCR; the TCRdb copy retains only in-frame clones and omits some. The sample yields 68,000 or so clones, 90% to 95% seen once. This material consisted of CD4+ T cells from blood, taken roughly 26 months after liver transplant. These receptors all stem from a human patient who received a liver transplant. Some of these T cells may belong to the graft donor. Both conserved end residues are part of each CDR3. Each record gives: D gene, CDR3 length, V gene, CDR3 protein. D genes are given only for firm matches.

d_gene: TRBD1; len: 13; v_gene: TRBV9; CDR3aa: CASSPGGIYEQYF
d_gene: TRBD1; len: 14; v_gene: TRBV7-2; CDR3aa: CASSARQGEAEAFF
d_gene: TRBD1; len: 16; v_gene: TRBV11-2; CDR3aa: CASSLESGTVTYEQYF
d_gene: TRBD2; len: 14; v_gene: TRBV5-4; CDR3aa: CASSAAGGGETQYF
d_gene: TRBD2; len: 16; v_gene: TRBV5-1; CDR3aa: CASSLFSGANTGELFF
d_gene: .; len: 14; v_gene: TRBV7-3; CDR3aa: CASSLTGGYNEQFF
d_gene: .; len: 17; v_gene: TRBV11-3; CDR3aa: CASSPFMSGAGGNTIYF
d_gene: .; len: 12; v_gene: TRBV6-1; CDR3aa: CASRGLSYEQYF
d_gene: TRBD2; len: 13; v_gene: TRBV27; CDR3aa: CASKASGYNEQFF
d_gene: TRBD1; len: 15; v_gene: TRBV9; CDR3aa: CASSPGQGADTEAFF
d_gene: .; len: 16; v_gene: TRBV9; CDR3aa: CASSVYYGSTYNEQFF
d_gene: .; len: 17; v_gene: TRBV11-2; CDR3aa: CASRSPGRSSSGNTIYF
d_gene: .; len: 11; v_gene: TRBV2; CDR3aa: CASTIRETQYF
d_gene: .; len: 11; v_gene: TRBV27; CDR3aa: CASSFRHEQYF
d_gene: .; len: 14; v_gene: TRBV28; CDR3aa: CASSAWSDSEKLFF
d_gene: .; len: 15; v_gene: TRBV11-3; CDR3aa: CASSLEGSFTGELFF
d_gene: .; len: 16; v_gene: TRBV5-1; CDR3aa: CASSLVGLPGPDTQYF
d_gene: .; len: 13; v_gene: TRBV2; CDR3aa: CASIRARGEKLFF
d_gene: .; len: 12; v_gene: TRBV7-6; CDR3aa: CASSLKGSEAFF